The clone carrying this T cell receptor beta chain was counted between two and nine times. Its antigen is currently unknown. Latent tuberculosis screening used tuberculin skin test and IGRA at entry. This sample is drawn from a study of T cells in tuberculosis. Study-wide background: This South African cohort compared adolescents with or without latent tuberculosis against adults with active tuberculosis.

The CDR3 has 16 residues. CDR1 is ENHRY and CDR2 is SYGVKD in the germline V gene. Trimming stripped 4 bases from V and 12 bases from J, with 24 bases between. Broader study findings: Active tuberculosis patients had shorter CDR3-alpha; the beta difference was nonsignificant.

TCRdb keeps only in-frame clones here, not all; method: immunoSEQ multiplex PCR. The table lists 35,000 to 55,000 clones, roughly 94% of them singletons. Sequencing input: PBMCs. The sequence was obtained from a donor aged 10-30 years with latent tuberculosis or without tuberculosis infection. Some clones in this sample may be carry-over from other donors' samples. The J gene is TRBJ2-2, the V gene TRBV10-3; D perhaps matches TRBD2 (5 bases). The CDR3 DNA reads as TGTGCCATCAGTGTTCTAGTTGGGGAGCGGCCGAGGAAGCTGTTTTTT. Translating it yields CAISVLVGERPRKLFF.